Listed here are 27 T cell receptor beta chains from one sample, sequenced in a study of blood T cells in healthy people across ages. A sample-barcoded 5' primer and a J-beta primer mix were used in a second PCR of roughly 7 to 11 cycles. Each CDR3 protein is one row after TCRdb ran MiXCR on the 5' RACE reads. This table holds about 1.1 million distinct CDR3 sequences, 35% to 45% found once. Sequencing was performed on blood. These receptors came from a man younger than 35 in good health.

This clonotype appeared a single time. The V and J genes are TRBV7-2 and TRBJ2-1; 8 bases align to TRBD1. The J call may not be correct, given that the DNA end is closer to TRBJ2-7. The germline V gene encodes CDR1 SGHTA and CDR2 FQGNSA. The CDR3 extends over 17 amino acids. DNA for the CDR3: TGTGCCAGCAGCGGGTCGTCACAGGGGGTCTGGAGGAATGAGCAGTACTTC. Amino acid sequence: CASSGSSQGVWRNEQYF.

The chain combines TRBV4-2 with TRBJ2-5, with a possible D match to TRBD2 (5 bases). The CDR3 has 16 amino acids. Between the trimmed V and J ends, which lost 1 base and 11 bases, there was a span of 23 bases. Germline CDR1 is LGHNA and CDR2 is YNFKEQ. The CDR3 sequence is CASSQGEGTSAGEQYF. DNA of the CDR3: TGTGCCAGCAGCCAAGGAGAGGGTACCTCTGCAGGAGAGCAGTACTTC.

This clonotype appeared a single time. The junction shows a germline mismatch at one end, possibly a read error. The chain uses TRBV7-2 and TRBJ2-1; D is unclear. The CDR3 extends over 15 amino acids. CDR1 and CDR2 (germline): SGHTA, FQGNSA. The CDR3 here is CASSTRLSPYNEQSF. Here the CDR3 DNA reads TGTGCCAGCAGCACCCGCCTAAGTCCCTACAATGAGCAGTCCTTC.

The V gene is TRBV7-2, the J gene TRBJ2-7; D not resolved. The CDR3 covers 12 residues. V gave up 2 bases and J gave up 6 bases, with 8 bases separating them. The V gene's germline CDR1 is SGHTA and CDR2 FQGNSA. This chain's CDR3 is CASSLRIGEQYF. CDR3 nucleotides: TGTGCCAGCAGCTTAAGGATTGGCGAGCAGTACTTC.

The rearrangement joins TRBV20-1 to TRBJ1-5; D is perhaps TRBD1 (6 bases). The CDR3 is 14 amino acids. Germline values: CDR1 DFQATT, CDR2 SNEGSKA (reference sequence). V was cut by 5 bases and J by 0 bases, with 11 bases left in between. The DNA for the CDR3 is TGCAGTGCTGGAGGGGGGTATAGCAATCAGCCCCAGCATTTT. Amino acids: CSAGGGYSNQPQHF.

This clonotype showed up just a few times. The CDR3 nucleotides read TGTGCCAGCAGCCAAGGCTCGTGGACAGCCCGTGAAAAACTGTTTTTT. Translation: CASSQGSWTAREKLFF. This chain uses TRBV12-3 or TRBV12-4 with TRBJ1-4; D is possibly TRBD1 (6 bases). V shed 6 bases and J shed 7 bases, with 21 bases lying between them. The CDR3 is made up of 16 amino acids.

Of note for this clonotype: A read error may produce the germline difference seen at one junction end. The rearrangement links TRBV3-1 to TRBJ1-1, with a possible D match to TRBD1 (6 bases). Germline V gene data show CDR1 as LGHDT and CDR2 as YNNKEL (reference sequence). The CDR3 sequence is 13 residues long. CDR3 region: CGSSPQGNTEAFF. CDR3 sequence (DNA): TGTGGCAGCAGCCCACAGGGGAACACTGAAGCTTTCTTT.

J is TRBJ1-2 and V is TRBV27, with a weak D call TRBD1 (6 bases). Germline V gene sequence: CDR1 MNHEY, CDR2 SMNVEV (reference sequence). V lost 3 bases and J lost 4, with 18 bases in between. The CDR3 totals 16 residues. Here the CDR3 DNA reads TGTGCCAGCAGTTTTACGGCAGGGGCAACAGTCTATGGCTACACCTTC. Its translation is CASSFTAGATVYGYTF.

Turning to this clonotype: An end of the junction differs from the germline gene, which may be a read error. The CDR3 loop reads CASSQVGGVYNGQFF. The CDR3 region has the DNA TGCGCCAGCAGTCAAGTCGGAGGGGTCTACAATGGGCAGTTCTTC. V gene TRBV4-3 combines with J gene TRBJ2-1; D possibly corresponds to TRBD2 (6 bases). The germline CDR1 and CDR2 sequences are LGHNA and YSLEER. This CDR3 has 15 amino acids.

V gene TRBV15 combines with J gene TRBJ1-6, with D uncertain. Germline lookup yields CDR1 LNHNV and CDR2 YYDKDF (reference sequence). The CDR3 is 12 residues long. V was clipped by 0 bases and J by 10 bases, with 4 bases between them. The CDR3 nucleotides read TGTGCCACCAGCAGAGATGGGTCACCCCTCCACTTT. Amino acid sequence: CATSRDGSPLHF.

The chain is built from TRBV10-3 and TRBJ2-5; D gene unclear. In germline, CDR1 is ENHRY, CDR2 SYGVKD. The CDR3 contains 12 residues. The germline V and J ends were trimmed by 3 bases and 1 base, with 3 bases remaining between them. CDR3 sequence: CAISEPQETQYF. The CDR3 DNA reads as TGTGCCATCAGTGAACCCCAAGAGACCCAGTACTTC.

In its sample, this clonotype was seen a few times. V gene TRBV11-2 combines with J gene TRBJ2-5; 12 bases agree with TRBD2. This CDR3 has 15 amino acids. V lost 5 bases, J lost 5 bases, and 6 bases stayed unmatched. Germline values: CDR1 SGHAT, CDR2 FQNNGV. In DNA, the CDR3 is TGTGCCAGCAGCCCTCGGACTAGCGGGGTTGAGACCCAGTACTTC. Translation: CASSPRTSGVETQYF. Together with reference TRBV11-2 and TRBJ2-5, the CDR3 gives the full variable domain: EAGVAQSPRYKIIEKRQSVAFWCNPISGHATLYWYQQILGQGPKLLIQFQNNGVVDDSQLPKDRFSAERLKGVDSTLKIQPAKLEDSAVYLCASSPRTSGVETQYFGPGTRLLVL.

The sample holds a few counts of this clonotype. The rearrangement joins TRBV4-3 to TRBJ2-1; no clear D. CDR3 length equals 13 residues. V was clipped by 1 base and J by 9 bases, with 10 bases between them. Germline CDR1 reads LGHNA; CDR2 reads YSLEER. CDR3 sequence (DNA): TGCGCCAGCAGCCAAGGCAGGTATGGTGAGCAGTTCTTC. This gives the protein CASSQGRYGEQFF.

The V call is TRBV6-5, the J call TRBJ1-1, with 7 positions matching TRBD1. The germline gives CDR1 MNHEY, CDR2 SVGAGI. This CDR3 is 15 amino acids long. The J segment lost 4 bases and the V segment lost 4 bases, leaving 9 bases of the junction unmatched. The chain's CDR3 is CASSSTGVRTTEAFF. The CDR3 DNA reads as TGTGCCAGCAGTTCCACAGGGGTAAGGACCACTGAAGCTTTCTTT.

This clonotype was observed a few times. The chain links TRBV28 to TRBJ1-4; D is perhaps TRBD1 (6 bases). The CDR3 extends over 16 amino acids. Deletions cut 1 base from V and 5 bases from J, with 14 bases between. Per the germline V gene, CDR1 is MDHEN and CDR2 is SYDVKM. This chain's CDR3 is CASSLLGTGANEKLFF. The CDR3 coding sequence is TGTGCCAGCAGTTTATTGGGGACGGGGGCAAATGAAAAACTGTTTTTT.

This clonotype was seen only a few times. This chain links TRBV14 with TRBJ1-1; possibly TRBD1 for D (6 bases). The CDR3 is 15 amino acids. From germline, CDR1 is SGHDN and CDR2 FVKESK. V lost 1 base and J 2 bases, leaving 11 bases between the germline ends. The CDR3 region is CASSQAGGGNTEAFF. DNA for the CDR3: TGTGCCAGCAGCCAAGCTGGTGGGGGCAACACTGAAGCTTTCTTT.

This chain uses TRBV20-1 with TRBJ2-3; D gene ambiguous. The CDR3 has 15 residues. Germline CDR1 and CDR2: DFQATT and SNEGSKA (reference sequence). Trimming took 6 bases from V and 3 from J, leaving 19 bases between them. CDR3: CSARSQLALTDTQYF. DNA of the CDR3: TGCAGTGCCAGGTCCCAACTGGCTTTAACAGATACGCAGTATTTT.

This clonotype appeared a few times. V is TRBV11-1 and J is TRBJ1-1; 9 bases line up with TRBD1. Trimming took 2 bases from V and 1 from J; bases not matched to a gene: 8. The CDR3 runs 17 residues. Germline V lookup: CDR1 SGHAT, CDR2 FQDESV (reference sequence). The CDR3 sequence is CASSLRTGEVTNTEAFF. DNA of the CDR3: TGTGCCAGCAGCTTACGGACAGGGGAAGTGACGAACACTGAAGCTTTCTTT.

At least ten counts were recorded for this clonotype. Sequence at one end of the junction differs from germline and may be a read error. The chain couples TRBV12-3 or TRBV12-4 to TRBJ2-5; D unclear. The CDR3 is made up of 13 amino acids. DNA for the CDR3: TGTGCCAGCAGCTTAGGCAGTCAAGAGACCCAGTACTTC. Translation gives CASSLGSQETQYF.

The rearrangement joins TRBV7-2 to TRBJ1-3; perhaps TRBD1 as D (5 bases). This CDR3 has 14 amino acids. The V gene's germline CDR1 is SGHTA and CDR2 FQGNSA. Trimming pared 8 bases from V and 0 bases from J, leaving 11 bases between. The CDR3 DNA reads as TGTGCCAGCCAGGGAGAAGGCTCTGGAAACACCATATATTTT. Its translation is CASQGEGSGNTIYF.

This clonotype was counted a few times. The chain combines TRBV29-1 with TRBJ1-1; D ambiguous. Trimming left V 7 bases short and J 4 bases short, with 10 bases between. The CDR3 has 11 residues. CDR1 SQVTM and CDR2 ANQGSEA come from the germline V gene. In DNA form, the CDR3 reads TGCAGCGCCAGTCGGGGCACTGAAGCTTTCTTT. Its translation: CSASRGTEAFF.

This clonotype was found a few times. V is TRBV5-1 and J is TRBJ1-1; D gene ambiguous. Per the germline V gene, CDR1 is SGHRS and CDR2 is YFSETQ. The CDR3 spans 14 residues. The V end lost 3 bases, the J end lost 1 base, and 10 bases lay between the germline ends. As DNA, the CDR3 is TGCGCCAGCAGCTATCTGGGTCGGAACACTGAAGCTTTCTTT. It codes for CASSYLGRNTEAFF.

Comment on this clonotype: This likely comes from a read error, as the CDR3 has no conserved phenylalanine or tryptophan at its end. This rearrangement joins TRBV20-1 to TRBJ2-4; D gene unclear. This CDR3 contains 13 residues. Per the germline V gene, CDR1 is DFQATT and CDR2 is SNEGSKA (reference sequence). Trimming cost V 3 bases and J 13 bases, with 19 bases left between them. CDR3 DNA: TGCAGTGCTAGCCACCCCGGGTCCTACGGGCAGTACCTC. It specifies CSASHPGSYGQYL.

The CDR3 nucleotides are TGTGCCAGCAGTGGACACTACAGGGGGAGCTCCTACAATGAGCAGTACTTC. This sequence encodes CASSGHYRGSSYNEQYF. This sequence joins TRBV6-1 and TRBJ2-1; 8 nucleotides line up with TRBD1. The end of the DNA aligns better with TRBJ2-7, so the J call may be wrong. From germline, CDR1 is MNHNS and CDR2 SASEGT. The CDR3 totals 17 residues.

Within the sample, this clonotype is medium-sized (0.01 to 0.1%). This rearrangement joins TRBV7-9 to TRBJ1-6, with D unresolved. The CDR3 totals 17 residues. Deletions cut 4 bases from V and 10 bases from J, with 23 bases between. Germline V gene lookup returns CDR1 SEHNR and CDR2 FQNEAQ (reference sequence). The CDR3 DNA reads as TGTGCCAGCAGCTCCCACGATGCGTCCGGTTCGAAATCACCCCTCCACTTT. Encoded protein: CASSSHDASGSKSPLHF. Combining the CDR3 with reference TRBV7-9 and TRBJ1-6 gives the whole variable domain DTGVSQNPRHKITKRGQNVTFRCDPISEHNRLYWYRQTLGQGPEFLTYFQNEAQLEKSRLLSDRFSAERPKGSFSTLEIQRTEQGDSAMYLCASSSHDASGSKSPLHFGNGTRLTVT.

This clonotype was seen a few times. CDR3 amino acids: CAISVGSLNTEAFF. The CDR3 nucleotides read TGTGCCATCAGTGTTGGCAGCTTGAACACTGAAGCTTTCTTT. The chain links TRBV10-3 to TRBJ1-1; no reliable D call. Deletions cut 4 bases from V and 0 bases from J, with 9 bases between. Germline assignment: CDR1 ENHRY and CDR2 SYGVKD. The CDR3 has 14 amino acids.

The V gene is TRBV12-3 or TRBV12-4, the J gene TRBJ2-7; D assignment may be TRBD1 or TRBD2 (6 bases each). Trimming left V 6 bases short and J 1 base short, with 19 bases between. This CDR3 has 16 amino acids. As DNA, the CDR3 is TGTGCCAGCAGCGCCCATAGGGTAGGGGGGTCCTACGAGCAGTACTTC. As protein: CASSAHRVGGSYEQYF.